A selection of T cell receptor beta chains follows, all from one sample in a study of CXCR3-negative and CXCR3-positive naive CD8 T cells. Reanalyzing the 5' RACE reads, TCRdb keeps one entry per CDR3 protein, without DNA. The sample holds around 60,000 distinct CDR3 sequences. Material: naive CXCR3- CD8+ T cells from blood. These receptors were taken from a human donor in good health. Some clones in this sample may be carry-over from other donors' samples. CDR3s include the opening cysteine and the closing phenylalanine or tryptophan. The listing skips clone size in some rows; elsewhere it reads once, few, many or a size class.

>13|TRBV7-9|.|TRBJ2-7
CASSGQGALEQYF
>16|TRBV7-9|.|TRBJ2-1
CASRSGSDSQYNEQFF
>15|TRBV6-6|.|TRBJ1-5
CASRPDRAIDQPQHF
>11|TRBV28|.|TRBJ2-7
CASQGVYEQYF
>15|TRBV3-1|.|TRBJ2-3
CASSPQTSGTDTQYF
>13|TRBV12-3/TRBV12-4|.|TRBJ2-3
CASSLYAGDTQYF
>16|TRBV15|.|TRBJ2-7
CATSRASGGSAYEQYF
>13|TRBV5-8|.|TRBJ1-1
CASSHPGDTEAFF
>17|TRBV14|.|TRBJ2-2
CASSQDRDRVFTGELFF
>14|TRBV16|.|TRBJ2-7
CASSQGTSSYEQYF
>16|TRBV12-3/TRBV12-4|.|TRBJ2-7
CASSLKRTGDPYEQYF
>15|TRBV6-1|.|TRBJ2-5
CASRGNRVGGETQYF
>17|TRBV28|.|TRBJ1-2
CASIKNRDRTPGYGYTF
>13|TRBV6-5|.|TRBJ2-5
CASKGGRKETQYF
>17|TRBV4-1|medium-sized|TRBJ2-5
CASSQENRTLFQETQYF
>12|TRBV12-3/TRBV12-4|.|TRBJ1-1
CASSLLGTEAFF
>19|TRBV4-2|.|TRBJ2-1
CASRHNAAPPSGTYNEQFF
>16|TRBV7-2|.|TRBJ2-1
CASSELGESSYNEQFF
>14|TRBV20-1|.|TRBJ2-2
CSARDQGNTGELFF
>12|TRBV7-9|.|TRBJ2-7
CACQDEGPEQYF